This TCR beta chain was sequenced in a study of T cell repertoires in cytomegalovirus infection. Turning to the study itself: It can be stated that public TCR beta signatures indicated CMV infection as well as a matching HLA type.

Each CDR3 protein gets one entry after TCRdb re-called the reads with MiXCR. The table records around 130,000 distinct CDR3 sequences, approximately 8.8% of them present only once. Germline-derived CDR1 and CDR2 are MNHEY and SVGEGT. The length of the CDR3 is 16 residues. The V end lost 0 bases, the J end lost 2 bases, and 13 bases lay between the germline ends. This clonotype was observed at least ten times. The chain employs TRBV6-2 or TRBV6-3 and TRBJ1-1; no reliable D call. The source is a human donor in good health (CMV status not recorded). Some clones in this sample may be carry-over from other donors' samples. The sequencing input was PBMCs. CDR3 amino acids: CASSYSRRHLNTEAFF. DNA for the CDR3: TGTGCCAGCAGTTACTCAAGGAGACATCTTAACACTGAAGCTTTCTTT.